The T cell receptor (beta chain) described here comes from a study of PD-1 blockade in classical Hodgkin lymphoma. Study-wide results and caveats: Newly diagnosed patients and complete responders had comparable diversity at baseline.

Using immunoSEQ multiplex PCR, the repertoire was profiled, and TCRdb retains in-frame clones only, with some absent. The table records about 44,000 clones, roughly two thirds of them present only once. Documented time point: cycle 4 day 1 (C4D1), after 6 weeks of nivolumab. Every one of the patients relapsed after autologous stem cell transplantation (brentuximab vedotin exposure was variable). On this clone itself: What it recognizes is unknown.

This TCR derives from a human donor with classical Hodgkin lymphoma. Sequenced material: peripheral blood mononuclear cells (PBMCs), taken before the fourth cycle of nivolumab.

The CDR3 nucleotides are TGTGCCAGCAGCCAAGAACTAGCGGGAGTCAATGAGCAGTTCTTC. This encodes CASSQELAGVNEQFF. The chain combines TRBV4-2 with TRBJ2-1, with 11 bases identical to TRBD2. This CDR3 has 15 residues. CDR1 is LGHNA, CDR2 YNFKEQ, per germline. The J segment lost 6 bases and the V segment lost 0 bases, leaving 1 base of the junction unmatched.